These T cell receptor beta chains were read from a single sample in a study of T-cell memory formation after mild COVID-19. From the 5' RACE reads, TCRdb called clonotypes with MiXCR, one entry per CDR3 protein. The sample gives approximately 290,000 distinct CDR3 sequences, about 16% of which show up once; roughly 22% is in the top ten. The sample consisted of PBMCs or a T cell subset sorted from them (not recorded which). The source of these receptors is a man between 18 and 29 years old who had mild COVID-19 (a few samples of this study predate the infection). Cell type and time point are not known. The CDR3 runs from the conserved cysteine through the conserved F or W. A D gene is named only where the DNA matches it firmly. Clone size is not always given. Where it is, it says once, few, many or a class for expanded clones.

size,V,J,D,CDR3,DNA
few,TRBV5-1,TRBJ2-3,TRBD2,CASSSGTSGGATDTQYF,TGCGCCAGCAGCTCCGGGACTAGCGGGGGGGCCACAGATACGCAGTATTTT
few,TRBV12-3/TRBV12-4,TRBJ2-5,TRBD2,CASRHSGGTQYF,TGTGCCAGCAGACATAGCGGGGGGACCCAGTACTTC
few,TRBV25-1,TRBJ1-4,-,CASSRQNEKLFF,TGTGCCAGCAGCAGACAAAATGAAAAACTGTTTTTT
many,TRBV5-1,TRBJ2-1,TRBD2,CASSLRSGGAVGEQFF,TGCGCCAGCAGCTTGAGGTCGGGGGGGGCCGTTGGTGAGCAGTTCTTC
many,TRBV4-3,TRBJ2-3,TRBD2,CASSQVWLAGGPTQYF,TGCGCCAGCAGCCAAGTCTGGCTAGCGGGGGGGCCAACGCAGTATTTT
-,TRBV6-5,TRBJ2-1,-,CASRLQAYNEQFF,TGTGCCAGCAGACTACAAGCCTACAATGAGCAGTTCTTC
many,TRBV7-9,TRBJ2-3,-,CASSSGRLSTDTQYF,TGTGCCAGCAGTTCGGGGCGTTTGAGCACAGATACGCAGTATTTT
many,TRBV4-2,TRBJ1-1,-,CASSHGGVSNTEAFF,TGTGCCAGCAGCCATGGAGGGGTTAGTAACACTGAAGCTTTCTTT
-,TRBV4-1,TRBJ1-3,-,CASSQEERHTIYF,TGCGCCAGCAGCCAAGAGGAGCGGCACACCATATATTTT
few,TRBV4-1,TRBJ2-3,-,CASSSRQGVVNTQYF,TGCGCCAGCAGCTCCCGACAAGGCGTGGTGAATACGCAGTATTTT
few,TRBV20-1,TRBJ1-4,-,CSARGTTNEKLFF,TGCAGTGCTAGAGGTACAACTAATGAAAAACTGTTTTTT
-,TRBV5-5,TRBJ2-5,-,CASSFAAGLGIGTQYF,TGTGCCAGCAGCTTTGCCGCGGGATTGGGAATCGGGACCCAGTACTTC
many,TRBV5-1,TRBJ1-5,-,CASSLQGGNQPQHF,TGCGCCAGCAGCTTACAGGGAGGCAATCAGCCCCAGCATTTT
-,TRBV6-4,TRBJ2-1,-,CASSERGGNEQFF,TGTGCCAGCAGTGAAAGGGGGGGAAATGAGCAGTTCTTC
few,TRBV6-5,TRBJ2-1,-,CASTMSGGNEQFF,TGTGCCAGCACAATGTCAGGGGGGAATGAGCAGTTCTTC
many,TRBV16,TRBJ1-2,TRBD1,CASSQLDREDYGYTF,TGTGCCAGCAGCCAATTGGACAGGGAGGACTATGGCTACACCTTC
-,TRBV5-1,TRBJ1-2,-,CASSHRPREDWGNYGYTF,TGCGCCAGCAGCCACCGCCCGAGGGAGGATTGGGGTAACTATGGCTACACCTTC
many,TRBV11-2,TRBJ2-3,TRBD2,CASSLQRGGKDTQYF,TGTGCCAGCAGCTTACAGCGGGGGGGCAAAGATACGCAGTATTTT
few,TRBV6-2/TRBV6-3,TRBJ2-1,TRBD2,CASRIRNRLAGGPYNEQFF,TGTGCCAGCAGGATTAGGAATCGACTAGCGGGGGGGCCTTACAATGAGCAGTTCTTC
-,TRBV4-3,TRBJ2-1,-,CASSQGARINNEQFF,TGCGCCAGCAGCCAAGGGGCCAGGATTAACAATGAGCAGTTCTTC
-,TRBV20-1,TRBJ2-3,-,CSAPGLPDTQYF,TGCAGTGCCCCTGGACTACCAGATACGCAGTATTTT
few,TRBV27,TRBJ1-1,-,CASSFQGLGNTEAFF,TGTGCCAGCAGTTTTCAGGGGCTAGGGAACACTGAAGCTTTCTTT
once,TRBV9,TRBJ2-7,-,CASSFQGSHEQYF,TGTGCCAGCAGCTTCCAGGGGTCCCACGAGCAGTACTTC
many,TRBV10-3,TRBJ2-5,TRBD1,CAISDPVGQIQETQYF,TGTGCCATCAGTGACCCGGTGGGACAGATCCAAGAGACCCAGTACTTC
few,TRBV18,TRBJ2-7,TRBD1,CASSPPGQANYEQYF,TGTGCCAGCTCACCACCGGGACAGGCGAACTACGAGCAGTACTTC
-,TRBV12-3/TRBV12-4,TRBJ2-3,-,CASQIVKAQYF,TGTGCCAGCCAGATTGTAAAGGCGCAGTATTTT
few,TRBV3-1,TRBJ2-1,TRBD2,CASSQGSWGGNEQFF,TGTGCCAGCAGCCAAGGGTCTTGGGGGGGGAATGAGCAGTTCTTC